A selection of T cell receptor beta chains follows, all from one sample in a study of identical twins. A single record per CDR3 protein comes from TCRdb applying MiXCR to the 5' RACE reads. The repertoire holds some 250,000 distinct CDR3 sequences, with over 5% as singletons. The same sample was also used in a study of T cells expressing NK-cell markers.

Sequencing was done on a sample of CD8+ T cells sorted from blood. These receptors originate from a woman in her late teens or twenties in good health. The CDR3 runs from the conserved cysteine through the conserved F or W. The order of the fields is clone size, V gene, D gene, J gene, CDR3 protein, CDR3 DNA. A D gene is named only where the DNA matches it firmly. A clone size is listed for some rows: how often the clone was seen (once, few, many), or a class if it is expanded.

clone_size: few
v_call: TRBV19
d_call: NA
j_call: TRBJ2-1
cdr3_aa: CASSIYGADSYNEQFF
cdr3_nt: TGTGCCAGTAGTATATACGGAGCCGACTCCTACAATGAGCAGTTCTTC

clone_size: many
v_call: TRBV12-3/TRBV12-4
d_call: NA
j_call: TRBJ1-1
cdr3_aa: CASNQGIYTEAFF
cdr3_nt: TGTGCCAGCAACCAGGGTATATACACTGAAGCTTTCTTT

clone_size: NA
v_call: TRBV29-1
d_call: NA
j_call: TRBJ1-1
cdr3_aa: CSVELQATEAFF
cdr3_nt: TGCAGCGTTGAACTGCAGGCGACTGAAGCTTTCTTT

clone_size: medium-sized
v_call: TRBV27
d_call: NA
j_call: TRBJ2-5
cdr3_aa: CASSSTGFPETQYF
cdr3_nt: TGTGCCAGCAGTTCAACAGGGTTCCCAGAGACCCAGTACTTC

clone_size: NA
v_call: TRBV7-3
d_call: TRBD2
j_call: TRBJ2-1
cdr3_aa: CASSHSGGARDEQFF
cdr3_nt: TGTGCCAGCAGCCACAGCGGGGGAGCAAGGGATGAGCAGTTCTTC

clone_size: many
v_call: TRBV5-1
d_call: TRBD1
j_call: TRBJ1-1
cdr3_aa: CASSSPEGQMNTEAFF
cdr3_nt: TGCGCCAGCAGCTCGCCCGAGGGACAGATGAACACTGAAGCTTTCTTT

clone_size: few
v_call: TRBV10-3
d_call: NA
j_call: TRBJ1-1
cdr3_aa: CAISESGGAEAFF
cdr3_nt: TGTGCCATCAGTGAGTCCGGAGGCGCTGAAGCTTTCTTT

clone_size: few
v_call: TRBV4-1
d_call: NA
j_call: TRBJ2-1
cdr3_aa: CASSQEAGVAYNEQFF
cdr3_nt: TGCGCCAGCAGCCAAGAGGCAGGGGTGGCCTACAATGAGCAGTTCTTC

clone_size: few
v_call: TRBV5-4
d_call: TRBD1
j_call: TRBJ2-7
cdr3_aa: CASSPWDRVYEQYF
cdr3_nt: TGTGCCAGCAGCCCCTGGGACAGGGTCTACGAGCAGTACTTC

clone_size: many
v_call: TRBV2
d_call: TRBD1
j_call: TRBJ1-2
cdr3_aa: CASSPRGLDRGYGYTF
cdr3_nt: TGTGCCAGCTCCCCGAGGGGTCTCGACAGGGGTTATGGCTACACCTTC

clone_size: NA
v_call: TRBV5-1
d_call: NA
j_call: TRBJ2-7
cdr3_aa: CASSPSGPYEQYF
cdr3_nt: TGCGCCAGCAGCCCTTCAGGACCCTACGAGCAGTACTTC

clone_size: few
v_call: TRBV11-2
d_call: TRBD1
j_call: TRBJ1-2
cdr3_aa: CASSPDDRVYGYTF
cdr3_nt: TGTGCCAGCAGCCCGGACGACAGGGTATATGGCTACACCTTC

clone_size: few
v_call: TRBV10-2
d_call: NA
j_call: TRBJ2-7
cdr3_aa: CASRTVGGLSEQYF
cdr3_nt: TGCGCCAGCAGGACGGTCGGGGGGCTCAGCGAGCAGTACTTC

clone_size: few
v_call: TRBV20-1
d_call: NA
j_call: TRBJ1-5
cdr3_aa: CSATRQADSNQPQHF
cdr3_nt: TGCAGTGCTACTCGACAGGCTGATAGCAATCAGCCCCAGCATTTT

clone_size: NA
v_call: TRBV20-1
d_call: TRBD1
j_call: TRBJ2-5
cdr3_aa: CGGQVVETQYF
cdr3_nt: TGCGGTGGACAGGTCGTGGAGACCCAGTACTTC

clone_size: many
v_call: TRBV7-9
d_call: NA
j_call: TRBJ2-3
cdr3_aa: CASSYGARQDTQYF
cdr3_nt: TGTGCCAGCAGCTACGGGGCCCGGCAAGATACGCAGTATTTT

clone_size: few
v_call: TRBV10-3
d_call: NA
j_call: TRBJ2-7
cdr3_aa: CAIMDHEPLYEQYF
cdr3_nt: TGTGCCATCATGGACCACGAGCCCCTCTACGAGCAGTACTTC

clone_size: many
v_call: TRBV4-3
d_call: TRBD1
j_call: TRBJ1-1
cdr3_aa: CASSQGQGTEAFF
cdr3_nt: TGCGCCAGCAGCCAGGGACAGGGAACTGAAGCTTTCTTT

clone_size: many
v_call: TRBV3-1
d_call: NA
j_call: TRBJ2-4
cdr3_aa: CASSQDRFGFWAKNIQYF
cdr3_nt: TGTGCCAGCAGCCAAGATCGCTTTGGTTTTTGGGCCAAAAACATTCAGTACTTC

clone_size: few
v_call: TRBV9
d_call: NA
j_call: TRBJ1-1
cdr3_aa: CASGEGTDTEAFF
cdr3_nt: TGTGCCAGCGGGGAGGGCACAGACACTGAAGCTTTCTTT

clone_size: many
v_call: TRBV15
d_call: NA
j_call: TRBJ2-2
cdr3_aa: CATSRAGPGELFF
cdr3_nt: TGTGCCACCAGCAGAGCCGGGCCCGGGGAGCTGTTTTTT

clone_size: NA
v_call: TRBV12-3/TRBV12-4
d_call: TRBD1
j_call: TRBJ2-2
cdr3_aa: CASRAPGQGVFGELFF
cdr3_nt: TGTGCCAGCAGGGCTCCGGGACAGGGGGTTTTCGGGGAGCTGTTTTTT

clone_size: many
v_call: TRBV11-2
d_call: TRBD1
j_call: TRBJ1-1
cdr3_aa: CASSPWDSEAFF
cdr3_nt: TGTGCCAGCAGCCCGTGGGACAGTGAAGCTTTCTTT

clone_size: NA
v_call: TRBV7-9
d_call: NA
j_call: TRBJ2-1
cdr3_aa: CASSLTYRGDSYNEQFF
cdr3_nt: TGTGCCAGCAGCTTAACCTACCGAGGGGACTCTTACAATGAGCAGTTCTTC

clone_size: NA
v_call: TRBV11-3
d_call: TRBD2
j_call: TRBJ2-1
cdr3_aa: CASSFLAGGLEQFF
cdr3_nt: TGTGCCAGCAGCTTCCTAGCGGGGGGGCTCGAGCAGTTCTTC

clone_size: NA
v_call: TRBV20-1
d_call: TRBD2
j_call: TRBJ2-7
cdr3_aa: CSATTLTSGRYNEQYF
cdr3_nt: TGCAGTGCTACAACACTGACTAGCGGGAGGTATAACGAGCAGTACTTC

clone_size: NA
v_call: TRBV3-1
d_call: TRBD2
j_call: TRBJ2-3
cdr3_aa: CASSVTPTGAGVTDTQYF
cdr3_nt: TGTGCCAGCAGCGTTACTCCCACCGGAGCGGGGGTCACAGATACGCAGTATTTT

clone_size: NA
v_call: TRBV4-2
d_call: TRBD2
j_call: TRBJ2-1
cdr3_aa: CASSQTGTSGNEQFF
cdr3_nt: TGTGCCAGCAGCCAGACCGGGACTAGCGGCAATGAGCAGTTCTTC

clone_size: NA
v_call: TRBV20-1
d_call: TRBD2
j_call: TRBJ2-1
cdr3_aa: CSARDGTSAYNEQFF
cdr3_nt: TGCAGTGCTAGAGACGGGACTAGCGCATACAATGAGCAGTTCTTC

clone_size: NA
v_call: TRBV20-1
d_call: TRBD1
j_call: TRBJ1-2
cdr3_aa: CSARGTENYGYTF
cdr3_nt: TGCAGTGCTAGGGGGACAGAGAACTATGGCTACACCTTC

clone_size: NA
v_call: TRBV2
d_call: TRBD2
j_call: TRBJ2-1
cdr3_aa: CASGVAGVSYNEQFF
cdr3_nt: TGTGCCAGCGGGGTAGCGGGAGTCTCCTACAATGAGCAGTTCTTC

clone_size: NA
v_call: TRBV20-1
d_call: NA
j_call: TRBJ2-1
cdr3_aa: CSASKEGEQFF
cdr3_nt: TGCAGTGCTAGTAAGGAAGGTGAGCAGTTCTTC

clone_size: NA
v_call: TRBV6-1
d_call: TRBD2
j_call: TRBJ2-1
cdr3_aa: CATPRASGANEQFF
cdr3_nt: TGTGCCACCCCCCGGGCTAGCGGAGCCAATGAGCAGTTCTTC

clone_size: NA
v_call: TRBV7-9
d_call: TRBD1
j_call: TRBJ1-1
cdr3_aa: CASSTLRTGGNTEAFF
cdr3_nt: TGTGCCAGCAGCACCTTGAGGACAGGGGGGAACACTGAAGCTTTCTTT